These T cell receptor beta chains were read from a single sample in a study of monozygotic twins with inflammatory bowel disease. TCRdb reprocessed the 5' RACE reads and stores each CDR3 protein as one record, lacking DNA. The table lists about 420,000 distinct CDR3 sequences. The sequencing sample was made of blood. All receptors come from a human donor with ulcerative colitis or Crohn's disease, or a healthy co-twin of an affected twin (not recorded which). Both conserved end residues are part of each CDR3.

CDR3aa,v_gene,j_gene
CASSYSTATYEQYF,TRBV6-5,TRBJ2-7
CSARDPGQGYEQYF,TRBV20-1,TRBJ2-7
CASSLGYTASPYF,TRBV5-6,TRBJ2-7
CASSRGQEETQYF,TRBV18,TRBJ2-5
CASRAQGAGEQYF,TRBV7-2,TRBJ2-7
CASSHKYETQYF,TRBV14,TRBJ2-5
CASSLSELNTGELFF,TRBV5-1,TRBJ2-2
CASSPDRDRKETQYF,TRBV7-9,TRBJ2-5
CASSSRSANEKLFF,TRBV7-9,TRBJ1-4
CSARPPAGGPLGEQYF,TRBV20-1,TRBJ2-7
CANGLGNEQFF,TRBV10-3,TRBJ2-1
CASSFTTNTHEQYF,TRBV7-9,TRBJ2-7
CASSTSLLAGGRSETQYF,TRBV11-2,TRBJ2-5
CSARGGLAGLLGSPLHF,TRBV20-1,TRBJ1-6
CASSVAGMSSYNEQFF,TRBV9,TRBJ2-1
CSARPGLLQETQYF,TRBV20-1,TRBJ2-5
CASSQLWGDVETQYF,TRBV3-1,TRBJ2-5
CASSWGQGPQETQYF,TRBV12-3/TRBV12-4,TRBJ2-5
CATSDQDRVQPQHF,TRBV24-1,TRBJ1-5
CSALAGATGELFF,TRBV29-1,TRBJ2-2
CASSPQGRLADGYTF,TRBV5-1,TRBJ1-2
CASSSSRDRGWNEQFF,TRBV5-4,TRBJ2-1
CASSVTVGRSNTEAFF,TRBV6-1,TRBJ1-1
CASSLNRGSSYNSPLHF,TRBV18,TRBJ1-6
CASSLFRDSEQYF,TRBV5-8,TRBJ2-7
CASSVGSGGNLDTQYF,TRBV9,TRBJ2-3
CASSLGRTTGTGELFF,TRBV11-2,TRBJ2-2
CASSLGYDSTDTQYF,TRBV5-4,TRBJ2-3
CASSLAYGQGRDTEAFF,TRBV5-8,TRBJ1-1
CASSLQGERQFF,TRBV12-3/TRBV12-4,TRBJ2-1
CASSTPYLGTSGQKGYNEQFF,TRBV5-1,TRBJ2-1
CASSPSRQGKAFF,TRBV4-3,TRBJ1-1
CASSSTRTSTYNEQFF,TRBV18,TRBJ2-1
CASSQEGFGTQETQYF,TRBV3-1,TRBJ2-5
CASREGGVEQYF,TRBV12-3/TRBV12-4,TRBJ2-7
CSVNPPVHNEQFF,TRBV20-1,TRBJ2-1
CATSRADRDTGELFF,TRBV15,TRBJ2-2
CSAREGDRAWETQYF,TRBV20-1,TRBJ2-5
CSAPVHGTGGTQYF,TRBV20-1,TRBJ2-3
CASSFLAGVLNEQFF,TRBV7-8,TRBJ2-1
CASSRTAPNQPQHF,TRBV2,TRBJ1-5
CASSQRNSGNTIYF,TRBV4-2,TRBJ1-3
CASSVDDKTGDRYTF,TRBV5-1,TRBJ1-2
CAWSSGAVYTF,TRBV30,TRBJ1-2
CASSLGAPTRETQYF,TRBV7-2,TRBJ2-5
CAIRPGLQETQYF,TRBV10-3,TRBJ2-5
CAWSLYRANYGYTF,TRBV30,TRBJ1-2
CASSFAGGPTNAGELFF,TRBV7-3,TRBJ2-2